This T cell receptor beta chain was sequenced during a study of CD8+ T cells in alopecia areata. At the level of the study: Patients in the treated group were given tofacitinib by mouth, 5 to 10 mg twice a day. Study-level results: Treatment with tofacitinib significantly lowered scalp clonality and reduced expanded CD8+ clones among the top 100. Lesional scalp exceeded normal scalp in clonality, especially in alopecia totalis/universalis.

In regard to this clone: Its matching antigen is unknown.

Investigators isolated RNA and reverse transcribed it into cDNA to act as the sequencing template. The data were produced by immunoSEQ multiplex PCR, yet TCRdb's version contains in-frame clones alone and is incomplete. This table has some 190,000 clones, less than 70% appearing once. Documented treatment: oral pan-JAK inhibitor, 5-10 mg twice daily. The TCR was taken from a human donor with alopecia areata. Here the sequenced sample was CD4+ T cells sorted from blood, taken at roughly week 49, from a patient treated with tofacitinib.

The CDR3 DNA reads as TGTGCCAGCAGCCAATCCCTCCTCGGGTCGGGCACAGATACGCAGTATTTT. Translated: CASSQSLLGSGTDTQYF. The V and J genes are TRBV7-2 and TRBJ2-3; no clear D. CDR1 and CDR2 from the germline V gene are SGHTA and FQGNSA. The CDR3 covers 17 residues. Trimming removed 5 bases from V and 1 base from J, with 19 bases in between.